This paragraph reports one TCR beta chain. Its antigen remains unidentified. Trimming removed 4 bases at V and 7 bases at J, with 14 bases between. Germline-derived CDR1 and CDR2 are SQVTM and ANQGSEA. The CDR3 length is 13 residues. Selected positively for CCR7 and CD45RO-negative, naive CD8 cells excluded terminally differentiated effector memory CD45RA+ cells. The healthy adult donors were HIV-negative and reported no recent acute infections or vaccinations. This entry comes from a study of shared clonotypes between healthy human individuals. The overall study: Donors had three CD4 naive, three CD4 memory, two CD8 naive and one CD8 memory plate apiece.

Study-level results: At large depth, rarefaction still showed sorted-subset sequencing to be incomplete. Sampling covered blood only; tissue repertoires likely differ.

Clones were read by immunoSEQ multiplex PCR, and TCRdb kept only the in-frame ones, dropping some. Counted here are around 1.9 million clones, 90% to 95% occurring once; the ten biggest clones make up under 2%. The source of this sequence is a man in his late teens or twenties in good health. Some clones in this sample may be carry-over from other donors' samples. The sample was naive CD8+ T cells from PBMCs. V and J are TRBV29-1 and TRBJ1-5; D is undetermined. CDR3 in amino acids: CSVASGSYQPQHF. The CDR3 DNA reads TGCAGCGTTGCATCTGGGTCTTACCAGCCCCAGCATTTT.